One and the same sample provided the 22 T cell receptor beta chains below, sequenced in a study of blood T cells in healthy people across ages. The second PCR ran about 6 to 11 cycles with a sample-barcoded 5' primer and J-beta primers. In TCRdb, the 5' RACE reads were re-called with MiXCR into one record per CDR3 protein. The sample has about 730,000 distinct CDR3 sequences, 43% seen once; the top ten hold around 20%. Sequenced: blood. The origin of the receptors is a woman aged 55-75 years in good health.

As for this clonotype: The CDR3 carries no conserved terminal phenylalanine or tryptophan, so it likely arises from a read error. The J gene is TRBJ2-5, the V gene TRBV12-3 or TRBV12-4, with 8 bases fitting TRBD2. CDR3 size: 15 residues. Unmatched junction bases numbered 5, after V lost 5 bases and J lost 0 bases. CDR3 region: CASSRGGRYQETQYS. CDR3 bases: TGTGCCAGCAGTCGGGGGGGAAGGTACCAAGAGACCCAGTACTCC.

Here the CDR3 reads CSARRGLAGGTDTQYF. In nucleotides, the CDR3 is TGCAGTGCTAGACGTGGGCTAGCGGGGGGTACAGATACGCAGTATTTT. The V and J genes are TRBV20-1 and TRBJ2-3; 11 nucleotides match TRBD2. CDR3 length equals 16 residues. V trimming: 2 bases; J trimming: 3 bases; junction bases outside the gene matches: 7. Germline CDR1 DFQATT, CDR2 SNEGSKA (reference sequence).

There are a few counts of this clonotype. V usage is TRBV20-1 and J usage is TRBJ2-2; D ambiguous. The CDR3 is made up of 15 amino acids. Germline CDR1 and CDR2: DFQATT and SNEGSKA (reference sequence). The V end was cut by 5 bases, the J end by 2 bases, with 15 bases between. CDR3 protein: CSASPLWPNTGELFF. CDR3 DNA: TGCAGTGCTTCCCCCTTATGGCCAAACACCGGGGAGCTGTTTTTT.

The V gene is TRBV7-2, the J gene TRBJ2-5; the D gene is possibly TRBD2 (6 bases). With 1 base removed from V and 5 bases from J, the gap between germline ends came to 23 bases. The CDR3 is 18 amino acids. Per the germline V gene, CDR1 is SGHTA and CDR2 is FQGNSA. Here the CDR3 reads CASSLVLGALPRGETQYF. As DNA, the CDR3 is TGTGCCAGCAGCTTAGTTCTCGGGGCCCTCCCACGGGGGGAGACCCAGTACTTC.

The CDR3 protein is CSAIQGLYQPQHF. In nucleotides, the CDR3 is TGCAGTGCAATACAGGGGCTGTATCAGCCCCAGCATTTT. V usage is TRBV20-1 and J usage is TRBJ1-5, with TRBD1 identical over 7 bases. This CDR3 comprises 13 residues. V lost 6 bases and J lost 5; bases outside the gene matches: 7. Germline V gene data show CDR1 as DFQATT and CDR2 as SNEGSKA (reference sequence).

This rearrangement joins TRBV7-9 to TRBJ2-7; D is unresolved. The germline CDR1 and CDR2 sequences are SEHNR and FQNEAQ (reference sequence). The CDR3 is 12 amino acids. Trimming took 5 bases from V and 6 from J, leaving 11 bases between them. CDR3 bases: TGTGCCAGCAGCCCCTCCGGCTGCGAGCAGTACTTC. Protein: CASSPSGCEQYF.

The rearrangement joins TRBV2 to TRBJ2-1, with 9 nucleotides matching TRBD1. Per the germline V gene, CDR1 is SNHLY and CDR2 is FYNNEI. V shed 4 bases and J 7 bases; nucleotides not matched to a gene: 8. The CDR3 totals 15 residues. The CDR3 nucleotides are TGTGCCAGCAGTGGCCCGGGACAGGGCTTGAATGAGCAGTTCTTC. Its translation: CASSGPGQGLNEQFF.

The sample holds a few counts of this clonotype. The chain combines TRBV6-2 or TRBV6-3 with TRBJ2-1; 8 nucleotides agree with TRBD2. Germline CDR1 reads MNHEY; CDR2 reads SVGEGT. The CDR3 has 17 amino acids. The ends lost 2 bases at V and 1 base at J; junction bases unmatched: 7. This CDR3 is CASSYTKRGTSYNEQFF. The CDR3 DNA sequence: TGTGCCAGCAGTTACACCAAGCGGGGGACATCCTACAATGAGCAGTTCTTC.

This clonotype was detected only a few times. The rearrangement links TRBV2 to TRBJ2-1, with TRBD2 matching 10 bases. The CDR3 totals 14 residues. V was pared by 9 bases and J by 3 bases, with 5 bases of the junction left unmatched. Germline values: CDR1 SNHLY, CDR2 FYNNEI. The CDR3 DNA is TGTGCCAGTCTAGCGGGAGCGGGCTACAATGAGCAGTTCTTC. It encodes CASLAGAGYNEQFF.

In this sample, this clonotype turned up many times. The chain is built from TRBV5-1 and TRBJ2-1; D unresolved. This CDR3 region has 11 residues. CDR1 SGHRS and CDR2 YFSETQ come from the germline V gene. The V end lost 4 bases, the J end lost 9 bases, and 8 bases lay between the germline ends. In nucleotides, the CDR3 is TGCGCCAGCAGCCGGCTGGGTGAGCAGTTCTTC. Amino acid sequence: CASSRLGEQFF.

This clonotype was counted ten times or more. A much more abundant neighbour one base away suggests this may be a read error. The chain recombines TRBV6-2 or TRBV6-3 with TRBJ2-5; D gene uncertain. Germline CDR1 reads MNHEY; CDR2 reads SVGEGT. This CDR3 spans 11 amino acids. The V end lost 6 bases, the J end lost 11 bases, and 13 bases lay between the germline ends. The chain's CDR3 is CASSRTDEQYF. The CDR3 DNA reads TGTGCCAGCAGCCGGACCGATGAGCAGTACTTC.

V usage is TRBV5-1 and J usage is TRBJ2-3, with D unresolved. With 0 bases removed from V and 6 bases from J, the gap between germline ends came to 14 bases. CDR1 SGHRS and CDR2 YFSETQ come from the germline V gene. This CDR3 comprises 15 residues. CDR3 residues: CASSLESQLRDTQYF. The CDR3 coding sequence is TGCGCCAGCAGCTTGGAAAGCCAGCTGAGGGATACGCAGTATTTT.

The chain couples TRBV4-2 to TRBJ2-1; 11 bases match TRBD2. This CDR3 has 16 amino acids. Germline values: CDR1 LGHNA, CDR2 YNFKEQ. After removal of 4 bases from V and 3 bases from J, the junction contained 5 bases not matched to a gene. CDR3 sequence (DNA): TGTGCCAGCAGCCGGGGACTAGCGGACAACTACAATGAGCAGTTCTTC. Amino acid sequence: CASSRGLADNYNEQFF.

A single count supports this clonotype. This chain joins TRBV3-1 and TRBJ1-1; D may be TRBD1 (5 bases). CDR3 size: 15 residues. V was trimmed by 4 bases and J by 5 bases, leaving 17 bases between them. CDR1 and CDR2 (germline): LGHDT, YNNKEL (reference sequence). CDR3 region: CASSPRVGRGTEAFF. CDR3 nucleotides: TGTGCCAGCAGCCCCCGAGTGGGGCGGGGGACTGAAGCTTTCTTT. The entire variable domain, with the rest obtained from reference TRBV3-1 and TRBJ1-1, is as follows: DTAVSQTPKYLVTQMGNDKSIKCEQNLGHDTMYWYKQDSKKFLKIMFSYNNKELIINETVPNRFSPKSPDKAHLNLHINSLELGDSAVYFCASSPRVGRGTEAFFGQGTRLTVV.

Only a few counts were recorded for this clonotype. CDR3 sequence reads: CASSYGLAGTTDTQYF. The CDR3 DNA follows: TGTGCCAGCAGCTACGGACTAGCGGGGACCACAGATACGCAGTATTTT. The V call is TRBV13, the J call TRBJ2-3; the match to TRBD2 covers 12 bases. This CDR3 region has 16 residues. In germline, CDR1 is PRHDT, CDR2 FYEKMQ (reference sequence). The J segment lost 2 bases and the V segment lost 4 bases, leaving 4 bases of the junction unmatched.

The V call is TRBV7-9, the J call TRBJ1-1, with D possibly matching TRBD1 (5 bases). V was trimmed by 2 bases and J by 0 bases, leaving 10 bases between them. Germline-derived CDR1 and CDR2 are SEHNR and FQNEAQ (reference sequence). This CDR3 has 15 residues. The chain's CDR3 is CASSLPGGLNTEAFF. The DNA for the CDR3 is TGTGCCAGCAGCTTACCCGGGGGGTTGAACACTGAAGCTTTCTTT.

This chain connects TRBV6-2 or TRBV6-3 to TRBJ1-5, with 12 bases that match TRBD1. The CDR3 runs 17 residues. The J segment lost 9 bases and the V segment lost 6 bases, leaving 15 bases of the junction unmatched. The germline gives CDR1 MNHEY, CDR2 SVGEGT. The CDR3 reads CASSPAGTGGLSSPQHF. The CDR3 coding sequence is TGTGCCAGCAGCCCCGCCGGGACAGGGGGCCTTTCTTCGCCCCAGCATTTT.

In DNA form, the CDR3 reads TGTGCCAGCAGTCCTGGACAGGGAATGACGAACACCGGGGAGCTGTTTTTT. Amino acid sequence: CASSPGQGMTNTGELFF. The V and J genes are TRBV7-2 and TRBJ2-2, with 8 bases fitting TRBD1. J was trimmed by 0 bases and V by 6 bases; bases with no gene match: 9. CDR1 SGHTA and CDR2 FQGNSA come from the germline V gene. The CDR3 loop spans 17 amino acids.

The chain couples TRBV10-3 to TRBJ1-1; D gene uncertain. Trimming took off 2 bases at V and 3 bases at J, with 7 bases between the two ends. Germline lookup yields CDR1 ENHRY and CDR2 SYGVKD. This CDR3 spans 13 amino acids. The CDR3, as DNA: TGTGCCATCAGTGAGCTCGTGGACACTGAAGCTTTCTTT. The encoded protein is CAISELVDTEAFF.

Many counts were recorded for this clonotype. The chain recombines TRBV29-1 with TRBJ2-3; a possible D gene is TRBD1 (7 bases). This CDR3 comprises 13 residues. V was pared by 7 bases and J by 3 bases, with 14 bases between. The germline V gene has CDR1 SQVTM and CDR2 ANQGSEA. CDR3 bases: TGCAGCGGACAGGGACTTGGGACAGATACGCAGTATTTT. It encodes CSGQGLGTDTQYF.

This clonotype was seen ten or more times. V usage is TRBV25-1 and J usage is TRBJ1-2; D is unresolved. The CDR3 length is 16 residues. Trimming took off 2 bases at V and 0 bases at J, with 13 bases between the two ends. The germline V gene encodes CDR1 MGHDK and CDR2 SYGVNS. CDR3 sequence: CASSELDAVSNYGYTF. DNA for the CDR3: TGTGCCAGCAGTGAACTTGATGCGGTCTCTAACTATGGCTACACCTTC.

The CDR3 region is CAISEQTGAEQYF. In DNA, the CDR3 is TGTGCCATCAGTGAGCAGACAGGTGCCGAGCAGTACTTC. The rearrangement uses TRBV10-3 and TRBJ2-4, with D possibly TRBD1 on 6 matching bases. The closer fit of TRBJ2-7 to the DNA end suggests the J call may be wrong. The germline CDR1 and CDR2 sequences are ENHRY and SYGVKD. The CDR3 is made up of 13 amino acids.